Shown below are 18 T cell receptor beta chains from a single sample sequenced in a study of cytomegalovirus exposure and HLA in healthy donors. The PCR contained 60 Vbeta and 13 Jbeta primers. Method: immunoSEQ multiplex PCR; TCRdb's copy keeps in-frame clones and lacks some. The sample lists 150,000 to 160,000 clones, about 85% occurring once. Sequencing used PBMCs. The receptors stem from a man aged 25-45 years in good health and CMV-seropositive.

The chain uses TRBV28 and TRBJ2-7, with 11 bases aligning to TRBD2. This CDR3 spans 15 amino acids. CDR1 and CDR2 (germline): MDHEN, SYDVKM. Here the CDR3 reads CATKYRTSGFYEQYF. CDR3 DNA: TGTGCAACAAAATACAGGACTAGCGGGTTCTACGAGCAGTACTTC.

This clone was counted a single time. The chain is built from TRBV4-3 and TRBJ2-1; TRBD2 agrees at 10 bases. From germline, CDR1 is LGHNA and CDR2 YSLEER. The CDR3 is 16 residues long. V lost 1 base, J lost 6 bases, and 6 bases stayed unmatched. CDR3 sequence: CASSQASGGASNEQFF. The CDR3 coding sequence is TGCGCCAGCAGCCAAGCGAGCGGGGGGGCGTCCAATGAGCAGTTCTTC.

This clone was observed a single time. The J gene is TRBJ1-4, the V gene TRBV21-1; the D call of TRBD1 is as the table states it, not checked on the DNA. TRBV21-1 is recorded as a pseudogene. CDR3 length equals 17 residues. CDR3 loop: CARPVPVPGQIGEKLFF. In nucleotides, the CDR3 is TGTGCCAGACCCGTTCCTGTCCCGGGACAGATAGGAGAAAAACTGTTTTTT.

The V gene is TRBV5-6, the J gene TRBJ1-2; 7 bases match TRBD1. The CDR3 totals 14 residues. V gave up 2 bases and J gave up 1 base; unmatched junction bases: 2. The germline V gene has CDR1 SGHDT and CDR2 YYEEEE. Written as DNA, the CDR3 is TGTGCCAGCAGCTTATCAGGGGGTAACTATGGCTACACCTTC. Translation gives CASSLSGGNYGYTF.

V gene TRBV6-6 combines with J gene TRBJ1-6; 8 bases agree with TRBD1. The CDR3 runs to 14 residues. Germline V gene lookup returns CDR1 MNHNY and CDR2 SVGAGI (reference sequence). The V segment lost 5 bases and the J segment 11 bases; nucleotides outside the gene matches: 8. As DNA, the CDR3 is TGTGCCAGCAGTCAGGACAGGGTAGGGACACCCCTCCACTTT. Amino acids: CASSQDRVGTPLHF.

The chain couples TRBV7-8 to TRBJ2-7; TRBD2 matches 8 bases. Germline CDR1 reads SGHVS; CDR2 reads FQNEAQ. The CDR3 runs to 12 residues. The CDR3 nucleotides are TGTGCTTCGGGACTAGGGTCCTACGAGCAGTACTTC. Protein: CASGLGSYEQYF.

The sample holds a few counts of this clone. The J gene is TRBJ2-3, the V gene TRBV7-2; 11 bases match TRBD2. CDR1 and CDR2 (germline): SGHTA, FQGNSA. V was clipped by 6 bases and J by 5 bases; unmatched bases: 7. This CDR3 is 15 amino acids long. CDR3 sequence reads: CASSYSGGAGDTQYF. In DNA form, the CDR3 reads TGTGCCAGCAGTTATAGCGGGGGGGCGGGAGATACGCAGTATTTT.

This clone was seen only once. This chain uses TRBV29-1 with TRBJ1-2, with a tentative D call TRBD1 (5 bases). The CDR3 has 13 amino acids. Between the trimmed V and J ends, which lost 6 bases and 6 bases, there was a span of 17 bases. The germline gives CDR1 SQVTM, CDR2 ANQGSEA. The CDR3 DNA reads as TGCAGCGTCGCCTTGCGACAGTATAATGGCTACACCTTC. Its protein product is CSVALRQYNGYTF.

This clone appeared a few times. The V and J genes are TRBV16 and TRBJ2-3; the D is unclear. The CDR3 spans 14 residues. Germline CDR1 reads KGHSY; CDR2 reads FQNENV. Trimming left V 0 bases short and J 6 bases short, with 10 bases between. The CDR3 here is CASSQSPGSDTQYF. CDR3 DNA sequence: TGTGCCAGCAGCCAATCGCCGGGTTCGGATACGCAGTATTTT.

This clone was observed once. The V call is TRBV30, the J call TRBJ1-1; no firm D call. Trimming pared 0 bases from V and 1 base from J, leaving 9 bases between. CDR1 and CDR2 from the germline V gene are GTSNPN and SVGIG (reference sequence). This CDR3 has 14 residues. This CDR3 is CAWSVTASNTEAFF. Written as DNA, the CDR3 is TGTGCCTGGAGTGTCACAGCTTCGAACACTGAAGCTTTCTTT.

Turning to this clone: Other nucleotide sequences in the sample specify the same CDR3. The rearrangement uses TRBV20-1 and TRBJ2-1; 8 bases match TRBD2. Germline lookup yields CDR1 DFQATT and CDR2 SNEGSKA (reference sequence). There are 11 residues in the CDR3. V was clipped by 6 bases and J by 9 bases; unmatched bases: 4. The DNA for the CDR3 is TGCAGTGCCACCCGGGGGGGTGAGCAGTTCTTC. Its translation: CSATRGGEQFF.

The rearrangement uses TRBV9 and TRBJ2-2, with TRBD2 identical over 7 bases. V shed 0 bases and J 5 bases; nucleotides not matched to a gene: 10. CDR3 length: 17 amino acids. Looked up from germline, CDR1 is SGDLS and CDR2 is YYNGEE. The CDR3 protein is CASSVGMGEGRTGELFF. The CDR3 DNA sequence: TGTGCCAGCAGCGTAGGTATGGGGGAGGGCCGGACCGGGGAGCTGTTTTTT. Based on the CDR3 plus reference TRBV9 and TRBJ2-2, the full variable domain is DSGVTQTPKHLITATGQRVTLRCSPRSGDLSVYWYQQSLDQGLQFLIQYYNGEERAKGNILERFSAQQFPDLHSELNLSSLELGDSALYFCASSVGMGEGRTGELFFGEGSRLTVL.

The J gene is TRBJ2-5, the V gene TRBV29-1; 8 bases align to TRBD1. Gene TRBJ2-7 matches the end of the DNA better, so the J call may be wrong. This CDR3 spans 14 amino acids. Per the germline V gene, CDR1 is SQVTM and CDR2 is ANQGSEA. The CDR3 DNA follows: TGCAGCGCCTCAAAGGGGACAGGCGGCTACGAGCAGTACTTC. This translates into CSASKGTGGYEQYF.

This chain connects TRBV27 to TRBJ1-6; possibly TRBD1 for D (6 bases). V shed 5 bases and J shed 1 base, with 12 bases lying between them. The CDR3 runs 16 residues. Per the germline V gene, CDR1 is MNHEY and CDR2 is SMNVEV (reference sequence). CDR3 DNA sequence: TGTGCCAGCAGTCTAGGACAGAATTCCTATAATTCACCCCTCCACTTT. Protein product: CASSLGQNSYNSPLHF.

The chain has TRBV15 and TRBJ2-7, with D unclear. This CDR3 has 14 residues. The germline gives CDR1 LNHNV, CDR2 YYDKDF (reference sequence). Between the trimmed V and J ends, which lost 0 bases and 1 base, there was a span of 7 bases. CDR3 coding DNA: TGTGCCACCAGCAGAGATTGGCGGTCCTACGAGCAGTACTTC. It translates to CATSRDWRSYEQYF.

The J gene is TRBJ2-7, the V gene TRBV28, with D tentatively TRBD2 (6 bases). The germline V gene encodes CDR1 MDHEN and CDR2 SYDVKM. CDR3 size: 11 residues. Trimming left V 6 bases short and J 6 bases short, with 9 bases between. CDR3 nucleotide sequence: TGTGCCAGCAGGCGGGGTGCCGAGCAGTACTTC. As protein: CASRRGAEQYF.

V and J are TRBV5-1 and TRBJ1-3; tentatively, D is TRBD1 (6 bases). Germline values: CDR1 SGHRS, CDR2 YFSETQ. The CDR3 is 15 amino acids. V lost 5 bases to trimming and J lost 4 bases, with 16 bases between them. The CDR3 DNA follows: TGCGCCAGCAGTGGGGGGGGCACCGGCGGAAACACCATATATTTT. This sequence encodes CASSGGGTGGNTIYF.

This chain uses TRBV6-6 with TRBJ1-4; 7 bases are a match to TRBD1. Germline CDR1 and CDR2: MNHNY and SVGAGI (reference sequence). The CDR3 sequence is 15 residues long. Germline trimming cut 4 bases from V and 8 bases from J; bases unmatched to any gene: 10. CDR3 DNA: TGTGCCAGCAGTTCCCGGGACAGCCGGGCCGAAAAACTGTTTTTT. Translating it yields CASSSRDSRAEKLFF.